This TCR beta chain emerged from a study of tumor-infiltrating lymphocytes in localized non-small cell lung cancer. Study information: The cohort mixed smokers and never-smokers, several histologies, and some post-neoadjuvant-chemotherapy samples. Tumor tissue and non-adjacent uninvolved lung came from each patient.

Concerning this clone itself: Its antigen is undetermined.

Study-wide points: Each assay used a separate piece of the same tissue. T-cell fraction did not differ between immunotypes IM1 and IM2.

In germline, CDR1 is SNHLY, CDR2 FYNNEI. The CDR3 length is 14 residues. The trim removed 3 bases at V and 6 bases at J, leaving 5 bases unmatched. The method was immunoSEQ multiplex PCR; TCRdb's version includes in-frame clones alone and lacks a portion of them. The table has roughly 14,000 clones, approximately 85% seen once. The specimen sequenced was lung tumor tissue. The V gene is TRBV2, the J gene TRBJ2-3, with 8 bases matching TRBD1. This TCR was recovered from a human donor with non-small cell lung cancer. CDR3 region: CASSERTGWDTQYF. The CDR3 bases are TGTGCCAGCAGTGAGAGGACAGGGTGGGATACGCAGTATTTT.